The 10 T cell receptor beta chains listed next were all sequenced from one sample in a study of low-dose radiotherapy and immunotherapy resistance in tumors. Documented time point: after trial treatment. Treatment of the sample: LDRT plus nivolumab, ipilimumab, low-dose cyclophosphamide and aspirin (RACIN trial). Primers used for first-strand cDNA, a TRAV- and TRBV-specific set, covered both alpha and beta chains. TCR amplification involved around 22 PCR cycles with a constant-region primer and V-primer adapter. A single record per CDR3 protein comes from TCRdb applying MiXCR to the reads. The sample lists tens of thousands of distinct CDR3 sequences, less than 20% occurring once. This specimen was PBMCs, taken after low-dose radiotherapy plus immunotherapy. The receptors come from a male donor with prostate cancer.

This clonotype has at least ten counts. This sequence joins TRBV13 and TRBJ2-7, with TRBD2 matching 11 bases. This CDR3 is built from 14 residues. V dropped 5 bases and J dropped 4; count of bases not matched to a gene: 4. Germline values: CDR1 PRHDT, CDR2 FYEKMQ (reference sequence). The CDR3 protein is CASSAGLADYEQYF. The DNA of the CDR3 is TGTGCCAGCAGCGCGGGACTAGCGGATTACGAGCAGTACTTC.

The chain carries TRBV5-5 and TRBJ1-5; a possible D gene is TRBD1 (6 bases). Germline-derived CDR1 and CDR2 are SGHKS and YYEKEE (reference sequence). CDR3 length: 15 amino acids. V lost 0 bases, J lost 5 bases, and 12 bases lay in between. This chain's CDR3 is CASSLDPGEDQPQHF. The CDR3, as DNA: TGTGCCAGCAGCTTGGATCCAGGGGAAGATCAGCCCCAGCATTTT.

This clonotype was detected ten times or more. The rearrangement joins TRBV12-3 or TRBV12-4 to TRBJ2-3; a possible D gene is TRBD2 (6 bases). CDR3 length equals 16 residues. V lost 3 bases to trimming and J lost 2 bases, with 15 bases between them. The CDR3 is CASSFRGGRITDTQYF. CDR3 DNA: TGTGCCAGCAGTTTTAGAGGAGGGAGGATCACAGATACGCAGTATTTT.

This clonotype was detected only a few times. A read error likely explains this, since a far larger clone differs by one base. This CDR3 is CASSLVGGSSYNEQYF. CDR3 in DNA: TGTGCCAGCAGCTTGGTTGGCGGTAGCTCCTACAATGAGCAGTACTTC. The rearrangement links TRBV5-4 to TRBJ2-5, with D unclear. The length of the CDR3 is 16 residues. In germline, CDR1 is SGHNT, CDR2 YYREEE (reference sequence). V was clipped by 0 bases and J by 11 bases, with 23 bases between them.

The J gene is TRBJ2-7, the V gene TRBV3-1, with D possibly TRBD1 on 5 matching bases. The CDR3 covers 14 residues. With 1 base removed from V and 2 bases from J, the gap between germline ends came to 9 bases. Per germline, CDR1 LGHDT and CDR2 YNNKEL (reference sequence). The CDR3 DNA reads TGTGCCAGCAGCCAAGGACAGACCCCCTACGAGCAGTACTTC. Translating gives CASSQGQTPYEQYF.

Ten or more counts support this clonotype. This sequence joins TRBV7-6 and TRBJ2-5, with 7 bases identical to TRBD1. The V segment lost 6 bases and the J segment 4 bases; nucleotides outside the gene matches: 8. The germline gives CDR1 SGHVS, CDR2 FNYEAQ. The CDR3 consists of 14 residues. In DNA form, the CDR3 reads TGTGCCAGCAGACCAGACAGGGTGGGAGAGACCCAGTACTTC. Its translation is CASRPDRVGETQYF.

This clonotype came up many times. V gene TRBV19 combines with J gene TRBJ2-3, with a possible D match to TRBD1 (5 bases). Germline V gene data show CDR1 as LNHDA and CDR2 as SQIVND (reference sequence). Trimming left V 5 bases short and J 3 bases short, with 15 bases between. CDR3 length: 15 residues. The CDR3 protein is CASSSRRRVTDTQYF. CDR3 DNA sequence: TGTGCCAGTAGTTCTCGCCGCAGGGTAACAGATACGCAGTATTTT.

This clonotype was seen ten or more times. The rearrangement links TRBV10-3 to TRBJ2-1, with 11 nucleotides matching TRBD2. Germline V CDR1 and CDR2: ENHRY, SYGVKD. This CDR3 is built from 15 residues. V lost 10 bases and J lost 4; bases outside the gene matches: 9. The chain's CDR3 is CATFPGLADYNEQFF. The CDR3 DNA sequence: TGTGCCACCTTTCCGGGACTAGCGGATTACAATGAGCAGTTCTTC.

This clonotype was picked up many times. The chain employs TRBV30 and TRBJ1-1, with D unclear. V was cut by 0 bases and J by 4 bases, with 12 bases left in between. Per germline, CDR1 GTSNPN and CDR2 SVGIG (reference sequence). The CDR3 contains 14 residues. CDR3 residues: CAWSVLGRLTEAFF. CDR3 nucleotide sequence: TGTGCCTGGAGTGTACTCGGCAGGCTCACTGAAGCTTTCTTT.

This clonotype was detected only once. The V and J genes are TRBV30 and TRBJ2-4, with D unclear. The CDR3 is 15 amino acids. V shed 0 bases and J shed 1 base, with 10 bases lying between them. CDR1 and CDR2 from the germline V gene are GTSNPN and SVGIG (reference sequence). Here the CDR3 reads CAWSVRSSAKNIQYF. The CDR3 DNA reads as TGTGCCTGGAGTGTACGAAGCTCCGCCAAAAACATTCAGTACTTC.